Here is one TCR beta chain with its context. No cognate antigen has been identified for it. No much larger clonotype is one base removed from it; base qualities were not supplied. Participants in the prospective study were enrolled through a virtual design, were aged about 18 to 90 years, and lived in approximately 25 United States geographic areas. Cohort assignment in the prospective study relied on participant-reported clinical history from a screening survey and a study questionnaire. ImmuneRACE Cohort 3 recovered participants were defined by two consecutive negative NP/OP PCR tests, healthcare professional clearance, or symptom resolution. Mobile phlebotomists in the prospective study collected whole blood, serum and a nasopharyngeal or oropharyngeal swab from every participant. Over an approximately 2-month period, participants in the prospective study had the option of providing additional blood draws and questionnaires. Blood samples from the prospective study were shipped frozen or at room temperature prior to DNA extraction.

TCRbeta CDR3 regions were amplified from genomic DNA using the immunoSEQ Assay, a bias-controlled multiplex PCR. For the original study's pipeline: Within the assay, amplification of reference gene primers was used to estimate how many nucleated cells each sample contained. To quantify the absolute abundance of each unique TCRbeta CDR3 rearrangement, sequence reads were collapsed and filtered. For each sample, productive Simpson clonality was calculated as the square root of Simpson's diversity index across productive rearrangements. TCRdb took this table from immuneACCESS and kept in-frame rearrangements with V and J called. Such tables lack part of the clones; where checked against another copy, unresolved V genes explain under half of the gap, and the rest is unexplained. V and J calls plus clone size are reproduced from that table; the DNA served to infer D and trimming. Across this sample there are some 340,000 clones, with roughly four fifths seen only once. The ten top clones hold about 5% of the sample.

This sample is drawn from a study of blood T cell repertoires in COVID-19 (dated by TCRdb to about 2020). The study in broad terms: The collaborator samples originated in the United States, Italy and Spain and spanned the acute and convalescent phases of COVID-19. The prospective study material was composed of cDNA or gDNA derived from T cells, B-cell-depleted T cells, or PBMCs. The dataset comprised deeply sampled blood TCRbeta repertoires from subjects exposed to, actively infected with, or recovered from COVID-19. HLA class I and class II types, where available, came from metadata supplied by the sample provider rather than from assay-based typing. The samples were drawn from two sources: the first 160 participants of the ongoing ImmuneRACE study, and over 950 subjects contributed by 6 global collaborators. Sample metadata almost always included a de-identified subject ID, COVID-19 status, age in years and sex. The repertoires were made available in a free public database intended to serve as a resource for research on the immune response to SARS-CoV-2.

What the research found in general, with its limitations: The amount of clinical and demographic metadata varied by source and participant and was provided uncurated.

The sample comprised PBMCs or T cells enriched from blood (not recorded which). The receptor was isolated from a woman in her forties or fifties who had recovered from COVID-19.

In nucleotide form, the sequence is TGTGCCAGCAGCGGACAGACTAGCGGGACCTACAATGAGCAGTTCTTC. Translated, this gives CASSGQTSGTYNEQFF. The V and J segments used are TRBV9 and TRBJ2-1; 11 of the junction bases match TRBD2. The germline V gene supplies CDR1 SGDLS and CDR2 YYNGEE. V loses 3 bases at its end and J loses 2 bases; junction bases beyond the gene matches: 4. From cysteine to phenylalanine, the CDR3 is 16 amino acids long. The entry retains the CDR3 DNA only, 48 bases that are in frame from base 1.